Listed below are T cell receptor beta chains from one sample, sequenced in a study of CD8+CD57+ T cells in acquired aplastic anemia. TCRdb recomputed calls from the reads with MiXCR, one row per CDR3 protein. Here the sample spans roughly 170,000 distinct CDR3 sequences, about 60% being singletons. The sequenced sample was sorted CD4+, CD8+, or CD8+CD57+ T cells (not recorded which) from PBMCs. Source of these receptors: a human donor in good health. Both conserved end residues are part of each CDR3. The order of the fields is J gene, V gene, D gene, clone size, CDR3 protein, CDR3 DNA. D genes are given only for firm matches. Expanded clones are given a class, and other clones once, few, many or no size at all.

TRBJ1-5 | TRBV15 | - | few | CATSRVRGYNQPQHF | TGTGCCACCAGCAGAGTTAGGGGGTACAATCAGCCCCAGCATTTT
TRBJ2-5 | TRBV2 | TRBD2 | many | CASSEGGRGVTETQYF | TGTGCCAGCAGTGAGGGCGGGAGGGGAGTGACAGAGACCCAGTACTTC
TRBJ1-1 | TRBV9 | - | - | CASSGRVANTEAFF | TGTGCCAGCAGCGGACGGGTAGCGAACACTGAAGCTTTCTTT
TRBJ2-3 | TRBV24-1 | TRBD2 | - | CATSGLAGEFGDTQYF | TGTGCCACCAGTGGACTAGCGGGAGAGTTTGGAGATACGCAGTATTTT
TRBJ2-2 | TRBV5-5 | - | - | CASSFNPAGTGELFF | TGTGCCAGCAGCTTTAACCCCGCGGGCACCGGGGAGCTGTTTTTT
TRBJ2-6 | TRBV6-2/TRBV6-3 | - | few | CASSRLQNSGANVLTF | TGTGCCAGCAGTCGACTCCAGAACTCTGGGGCCAACGTCCTGACTTTC
TRBJ1-2 | TRBV14 | - | - | CASSQGTFYGYTF | TGTGCCAGCAGCCAAGGGACCTTCTATGGCTACACCTTC
TRBJ1-3 | TRBV20-1 | TRBD1 | - | CSARKTGRGSPGNTIYF | TGCAGTGCTAGGAAGACAGGGAGGGGGAGCCCTGGAAACACCATATATTTT
TRBJ1-2 | TRBV7-9 | - | once | CASSQGRGSGYTF | TGTGCCAGCAGCCAGGGTCGAGGTAGTGGCTACACCTTC
TRBJ2-1 | TRBV20-1 | - | once | CSASSGVDEQFF | TGCAGTGCTAGTTCGGGGGTCGATGAGCAGTTCTTC
TRBJ1-5 | TRBV19 | - | - | CASMTGDYNQPQHF | TGTGCCAGTATGACTGGGGACTACAATCAGCCCCAGCATTTT
TRBJ2-7 | TRBV2 | - | - | CASSEGLLGAEEQYF | TGTGCCAGCAGTGAGGGGCTTTTGGGGGCTGAGGAGCAGTACTTC
TRBJ2-2 | TRBV14 | - | - | CASTVTFRGHDSNTGELFF | TGTGCCAGCACTGTTACGTTCAGGGGTCATGACTCGAACACCGGGGAGCTGTTTTTT
TRBJ2-5 | TRBV7-8 | TRBD1 | - | CASSSRQGSLGETQYF | TGTGCCAGCAGCTCGAGACAGGGATCCCTCGGGGAGACCCAGTACTTC
TRBJ1-6 | TRBV6-5 | TRBD1 | - | CASTSERQGSPLHF | TGTGCCAGCACGTCAGAACGACAGGGCTCACCCCTCCACTTT
TRBJ2-1 | TRBV2 | TRBD1 | few | CASRGGTGAYNEQFF | TGTGCCAGTAGGGGTGGGACAGGGGCTTACAATGAGCAGTTCTTC